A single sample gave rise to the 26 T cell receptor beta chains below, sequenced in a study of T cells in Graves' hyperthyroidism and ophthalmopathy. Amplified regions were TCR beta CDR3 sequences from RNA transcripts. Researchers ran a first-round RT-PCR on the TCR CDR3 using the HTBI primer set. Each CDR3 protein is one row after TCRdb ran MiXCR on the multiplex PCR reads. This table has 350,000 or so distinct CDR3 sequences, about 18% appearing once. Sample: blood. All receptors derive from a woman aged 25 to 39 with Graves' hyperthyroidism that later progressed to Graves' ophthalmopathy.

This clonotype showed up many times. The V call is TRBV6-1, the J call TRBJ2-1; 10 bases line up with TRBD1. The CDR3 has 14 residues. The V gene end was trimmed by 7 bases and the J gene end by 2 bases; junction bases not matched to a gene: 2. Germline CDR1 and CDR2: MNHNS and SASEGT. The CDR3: CASTDRGPYNEQFF. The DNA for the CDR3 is TGTGCCAGCACCGACAGGGGGCCCTACAATGAGCAGTTCTTC.

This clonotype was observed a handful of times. The CDR3 nucleotides are TGCGCCAGCAGCCAAGATATAGGCAGCGAGAACACTGAAGCTTTCTTT. Protein product: CASSQDIGSENTEAFF. The rearrangement links TRBV4-1 to TRBJ1-1; D not certain. The germline V and J ends were trimmed by 0 bases and 1 base, with 12 bases remaining between them. Germline CDR1 reads MGHRA; CDR2 reads YSYEKL. The CDR3 runs to 16 residues.

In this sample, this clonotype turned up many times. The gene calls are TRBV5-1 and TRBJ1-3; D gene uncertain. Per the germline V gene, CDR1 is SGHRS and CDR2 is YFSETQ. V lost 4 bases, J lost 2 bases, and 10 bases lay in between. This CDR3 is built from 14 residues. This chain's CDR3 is CASSRSLTGNTIYF. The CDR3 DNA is TGCGCCAGCAGCAGGAGCCTGACTGGAAACACCATATATTTT.

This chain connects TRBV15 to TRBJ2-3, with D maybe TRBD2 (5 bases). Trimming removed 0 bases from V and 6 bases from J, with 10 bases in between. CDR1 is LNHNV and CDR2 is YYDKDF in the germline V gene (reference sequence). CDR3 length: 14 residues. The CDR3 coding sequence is TGTGCCACCAGCAGAGATCTCGGCGGGGATACGCAGTATTTT. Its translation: CATSRDLGGDTQYF.

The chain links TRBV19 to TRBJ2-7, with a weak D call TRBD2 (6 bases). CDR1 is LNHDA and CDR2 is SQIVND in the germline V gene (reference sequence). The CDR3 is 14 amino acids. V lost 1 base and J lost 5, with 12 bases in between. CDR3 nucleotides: TGTGCCAGTAGTATAGCGGTTCGGGGGAACGAGCAGTACTTC. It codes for CASSIAVRGNEQYF.

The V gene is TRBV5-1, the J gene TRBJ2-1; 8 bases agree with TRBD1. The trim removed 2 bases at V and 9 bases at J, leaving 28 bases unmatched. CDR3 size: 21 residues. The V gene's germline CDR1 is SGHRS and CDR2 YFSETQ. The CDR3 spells CASSLGPGQGYGLTFWGEQFF. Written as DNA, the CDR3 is TGCGCCAGCAGCTTAGGCCCCGGACAGGGATACGGCTTGACTTTTTGGGGTGAGCAGTTCTTC.

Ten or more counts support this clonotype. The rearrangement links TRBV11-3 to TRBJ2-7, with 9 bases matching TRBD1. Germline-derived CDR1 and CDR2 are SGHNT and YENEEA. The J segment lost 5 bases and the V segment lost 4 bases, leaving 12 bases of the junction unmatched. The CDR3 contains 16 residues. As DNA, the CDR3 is TGTGCCAGCAGCTACCCGGGGACAGGGACCCTCCACGAGCAGTACTTC. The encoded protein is CASSYPGTGTLHEQYF. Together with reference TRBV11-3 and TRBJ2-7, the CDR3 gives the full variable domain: EAGVVQSPRYKIIEKKQPVAFWCNPISGHNTLYWYLQNLGQGPELLIRYENEEAVDDSQLPKDRFSAERLKGVDSTLKIQPAELGDSAVYLCASSYPGTGTLHEQYFGPGTRLTVT.

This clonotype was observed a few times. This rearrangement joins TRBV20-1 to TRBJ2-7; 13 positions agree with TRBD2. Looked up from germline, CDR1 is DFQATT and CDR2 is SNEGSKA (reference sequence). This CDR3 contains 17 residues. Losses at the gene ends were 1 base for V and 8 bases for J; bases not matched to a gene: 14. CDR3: CSARVYPKTSGRIKQYF. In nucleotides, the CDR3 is TGCAGTGCTAGAGTTTATCCGAAGACTAGCGGGAGGATCAAGCAGTACTTC.

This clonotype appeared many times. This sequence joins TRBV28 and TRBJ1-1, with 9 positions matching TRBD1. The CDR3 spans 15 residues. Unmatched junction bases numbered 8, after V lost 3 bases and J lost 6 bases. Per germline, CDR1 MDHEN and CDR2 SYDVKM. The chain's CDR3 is CASSFLGTGPSEAFF. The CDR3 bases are TGTGCCAGCAGTTTCCTCGGGACAGGGCCCTCTGAAGCTTTCTTT. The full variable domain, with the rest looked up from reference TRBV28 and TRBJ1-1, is DVKVTQSSRYLVKRTGEKVFLECVQDMDHENMFWYRQDPGLGLRLIYFSYDVKMKEKGDIPEGYSVSREKKERFSLILESASTNQTSMYLCASSFLGTGPSEAFFGQGTRLTVV.

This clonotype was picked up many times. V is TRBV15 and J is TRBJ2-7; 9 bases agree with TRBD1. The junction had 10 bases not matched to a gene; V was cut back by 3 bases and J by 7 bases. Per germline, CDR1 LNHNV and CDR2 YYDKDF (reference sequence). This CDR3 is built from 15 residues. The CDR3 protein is CATSSPQGQGEEQYF. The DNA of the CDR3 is TGTGCCACCAGCAGCCCCCAGGGACAGGGCGAAGAGCAGTACTTC.

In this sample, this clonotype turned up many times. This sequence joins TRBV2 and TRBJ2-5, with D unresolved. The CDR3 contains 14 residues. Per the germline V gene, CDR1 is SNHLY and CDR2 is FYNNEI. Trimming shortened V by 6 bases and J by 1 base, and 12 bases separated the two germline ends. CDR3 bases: TGTGCCAGCAGCCCCAGCGAACTCCAAGAGACCCAGTACTTC. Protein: CASSPSELQETQYF.

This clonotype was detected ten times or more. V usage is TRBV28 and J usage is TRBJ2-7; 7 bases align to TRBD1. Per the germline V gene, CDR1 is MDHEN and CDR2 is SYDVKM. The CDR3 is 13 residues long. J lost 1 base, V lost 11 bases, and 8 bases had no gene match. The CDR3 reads CACMRDRSYEQYF. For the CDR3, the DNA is TGTGCCTGTATGAGGGACAGATCCTACGAGCAGTACTTC.

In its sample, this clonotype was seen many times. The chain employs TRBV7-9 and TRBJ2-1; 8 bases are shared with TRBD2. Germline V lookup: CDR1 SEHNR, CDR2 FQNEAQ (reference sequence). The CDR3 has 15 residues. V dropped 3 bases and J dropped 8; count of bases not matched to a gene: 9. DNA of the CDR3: TGTGCCAGCAGCTTCAGCCTCGGGGGGGCAGATGAGCAGTTCTTC. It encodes CASSFSLGGADEQFF.

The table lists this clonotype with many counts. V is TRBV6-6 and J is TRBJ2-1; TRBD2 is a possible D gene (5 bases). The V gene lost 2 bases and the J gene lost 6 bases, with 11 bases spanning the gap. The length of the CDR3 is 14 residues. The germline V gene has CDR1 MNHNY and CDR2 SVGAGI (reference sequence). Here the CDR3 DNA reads TGTGCCAGCAGTTACGGGAGCTTAGGCAATGAGCAGTTCTTC. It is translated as CASSYGSLGNEQFF.

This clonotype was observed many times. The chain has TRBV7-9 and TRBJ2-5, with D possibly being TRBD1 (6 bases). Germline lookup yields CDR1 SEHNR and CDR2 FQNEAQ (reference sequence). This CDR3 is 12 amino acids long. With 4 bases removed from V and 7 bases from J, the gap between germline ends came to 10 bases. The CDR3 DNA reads TGTGCCAGCAGCTGGACAGATGGGACCCAGTACTTC. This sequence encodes CASSWTDGTQYF.

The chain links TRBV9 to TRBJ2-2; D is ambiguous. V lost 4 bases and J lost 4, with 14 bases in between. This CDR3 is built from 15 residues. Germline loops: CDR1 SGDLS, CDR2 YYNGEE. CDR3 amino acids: CASSSRVSRTGELFF. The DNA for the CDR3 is TGTGCCAGCAGCTCCCGCGTGTCCCGCACCGGGGAGCTGTTTTTT. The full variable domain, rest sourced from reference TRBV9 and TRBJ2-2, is DSGVTQTPKHLITATGQRVTLRCSPRSGDLSVYWYQQSLDQGLQFLIQYYNGEERAKGNILERFSAQQFPDLHSELNLSSLELGDSALYFCASSSRVSRTGELFFGEGSRLTVL.

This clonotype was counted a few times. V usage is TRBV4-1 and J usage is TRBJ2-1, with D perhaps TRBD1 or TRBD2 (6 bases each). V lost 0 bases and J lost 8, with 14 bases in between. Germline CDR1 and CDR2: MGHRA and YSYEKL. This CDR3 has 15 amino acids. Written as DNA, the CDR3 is TGCGCCAGCAGCCAAGAATTGTCCGGGGGCGATGAGCAGTTCTTC. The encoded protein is CASSQELSGGDEQFF.

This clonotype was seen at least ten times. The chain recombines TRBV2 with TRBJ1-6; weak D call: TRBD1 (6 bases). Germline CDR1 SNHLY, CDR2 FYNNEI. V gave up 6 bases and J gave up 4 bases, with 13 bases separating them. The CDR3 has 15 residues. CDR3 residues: CASRGPGEYNSPLHF. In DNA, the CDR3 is TGTGCCAGCAGAGGTCCAGGGGAGTATAATTCACCCCTCCACTTT. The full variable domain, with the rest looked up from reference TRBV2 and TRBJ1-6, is EPEVTQTPSHQVTQMGQEVILRCVPISNHLYFYWYRQILGQKVEFLVSFYNNEISEKSEIFDDQFSVERPDGSNFTLKIRSTKLEDSAMYFCASRGPGEYNSPLHFGNGTRLTVT.

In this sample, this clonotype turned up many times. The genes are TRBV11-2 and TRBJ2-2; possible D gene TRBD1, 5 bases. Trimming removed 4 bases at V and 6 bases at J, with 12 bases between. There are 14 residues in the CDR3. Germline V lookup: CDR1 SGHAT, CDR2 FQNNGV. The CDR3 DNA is TGTGCCAGCAGCTCACCTGGGGCTGCCGGGGAGCTGTTTTTT. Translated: CASSSPGAAGELFF. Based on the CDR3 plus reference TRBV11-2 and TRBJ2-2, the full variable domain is EAGVAQSPRYKIIEKRQSVAFWCNPISGHATLYWYQQILGQGPKLLIQFQNNGVVDDSQLPKDRFSAERLKGVDSTLKIQPAKLEDSAVYLCASSSPGAAGELFFGEGSRLTVL.

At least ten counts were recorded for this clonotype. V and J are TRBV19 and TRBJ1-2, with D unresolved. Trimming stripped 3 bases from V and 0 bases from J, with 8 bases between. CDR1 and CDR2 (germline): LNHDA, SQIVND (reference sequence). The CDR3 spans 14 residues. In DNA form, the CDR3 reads TGTGCCAGTAGTATCGTCCAGGCTAACTATGGCTACACCTTC. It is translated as CASSIVQANYGYTF.

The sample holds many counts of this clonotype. The CDR3 region is CASSPIFSATNEKLFF. The DNA of the CDR3 is TGCGCCAGCAGCCCAATATTCAGCGCAACTAATGAAAAACTGTTTTTT. The rearrangement joins TRBV4-1 to TRBJ1-4; D is ambiguous. Germline CDR1 is MGHRA and CDR2 is YSYEKL. CDR3 length equals 16 residues. Trimming shortened V by 4 bases and J by 0 bases, and 12 bases separated the two germline ends.

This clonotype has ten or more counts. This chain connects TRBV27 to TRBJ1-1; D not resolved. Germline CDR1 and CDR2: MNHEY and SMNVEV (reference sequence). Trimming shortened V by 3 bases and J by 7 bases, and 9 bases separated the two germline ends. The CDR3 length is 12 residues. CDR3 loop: CASSFPGGEAFF. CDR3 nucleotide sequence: TGTGCCAGCAGTTTTCCGGGCGGTGAAGCTTTCTTT.

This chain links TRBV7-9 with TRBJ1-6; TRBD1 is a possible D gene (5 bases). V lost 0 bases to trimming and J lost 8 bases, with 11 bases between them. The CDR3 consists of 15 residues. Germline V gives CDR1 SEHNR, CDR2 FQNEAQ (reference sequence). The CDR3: CASSLAAGRDSPLHF. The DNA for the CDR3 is TGTGCCAGCAGCTTAGCGGCAGGGCGAGATTCACCCCTCCACTTT.

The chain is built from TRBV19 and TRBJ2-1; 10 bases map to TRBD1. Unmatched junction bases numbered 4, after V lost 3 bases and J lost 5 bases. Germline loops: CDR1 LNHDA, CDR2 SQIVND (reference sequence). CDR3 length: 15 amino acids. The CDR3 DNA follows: TGTGCCAGTAGTATTGGGGACAGGGGAAACAATGAGCAGTTCTTC. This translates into CASSIGDRGNNEQFF. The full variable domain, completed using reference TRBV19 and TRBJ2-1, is DGGITQSPKYLFRKEGQNVTLSCEQNLNHDAMYWYRQDPGQGLRLIYYSQIVNDFQKGDIAEGYSVSREKKESFPLTVTSAQKNPTAFYLCASSIGDRGNNEQFFGPGTRLTVL.

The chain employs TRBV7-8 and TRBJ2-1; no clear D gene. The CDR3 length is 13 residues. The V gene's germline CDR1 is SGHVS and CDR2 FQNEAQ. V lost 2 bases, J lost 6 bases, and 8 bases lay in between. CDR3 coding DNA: TGTGCCAGCAGCTTATGGGGAATCAATGAGCAGTTCTTC. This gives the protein CASSLWGINEQFF. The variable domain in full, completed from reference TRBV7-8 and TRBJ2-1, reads GAGVSQSPRYKVAKRGQDVALRCDPISGHVSLFWYQQALGQGPEFLTYFQNEAQLDKSGLPSDRFFAERPEGSVSTLKIQRTQQEDSAVYLCASSLWGINEQFFGPGTRLTVL.

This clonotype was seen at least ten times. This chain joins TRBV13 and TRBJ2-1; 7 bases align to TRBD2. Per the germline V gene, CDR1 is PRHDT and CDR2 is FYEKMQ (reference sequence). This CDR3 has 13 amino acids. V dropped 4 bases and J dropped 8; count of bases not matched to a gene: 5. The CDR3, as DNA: TGTGCCAGCAGCTCAACTAGCGAGGATGAGCAGTTCTTC. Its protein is CASSSTSEDEQFF.